What follows are 18 T cell receptor beta chains derived from one specimen sequenced in a study of beta chain features in type 1 diabetes. What was sequenced were expressed TCRB transcripts, since all of the isolated RNA had been reverse transcribed. Sequenced by immunoSEQ multiplex PCR; TCRdb stores in-frame clones only, minus some. The sample has 130,000 to 150,000 clones, 10% seen once. The sample was naive CD4+ T cells from blood. The origin of the receptors is a man between 18 and 29 years old in good health.

This clone came up a few times. The sample has other DNA sequences that encode this CDR3 too. The genes are TRBV27 and TRBJ2-7, with TRBD1 identical over 8 bases. V was pared by 3 bases and J by 4 bases, with 5 bases of the junction left unmatched. The CDR3 spans 14 residues. Per germline, CDR1 MNHEY and CDR2 SMNVEV (reference sequence). The CDR3 loop reads CASSFGTGLYEQYF. DNA of the CDR3: TGTGCCAGCAGTTTCGGGACAGGCCTATACGAGCAGTACTTC.

This clone was observed a few times. The chain has TRBV7-8 and TRBJ2-7; 7 nucleotides align to TRBD1. The V and J ends lost 1 base and 2 bases, in that order; junction bases with no gene match: 5. The CDR3 consists of 15 residues. Germline CDR1 and CDR2: SGHVS and FQNEAQ. Here the CDR3 reads CASSLGTGPPYEQYF. CDR3 bases: TGTGCCAGCAGCTTAGGGACAGGACCCCCCTACGAGCAGTACTTC.

This clone was counted a few times. The chain recombines TRBV6-6 with TRBJ1-2, with TRBD1 identical over 9 bases. V gave up 5 bases and J gave up 4 bases; unmatched junction bases: 11. CDR1 and CDR2 from the germline V gene are MNHNY and SVGAGI (reference sequence). The CDR3 has 16 residues. The CDR3 sequence is CASSAPGQGMGYGYTF. DNA of the CDR3: TGTGCCAGCAGTGCCCCGGGACAGGGTATGGGCTATGGCTACACCTTC.

This clone was detected only a few times. V is TRBV5-1 and J is TRBJ2-3; no reliable D call. The CDR3 is 14 residues long. Trimming cost V 0 bases and J 4 bases, with 9 bases left between them. Germline V lookup: CDR1 SGHRS, CDR2 YFSETQ. The chain's CDR3 is CASSLAPGSDTQYF. The CDR3, as DNA: TGCGCCAGCAGCTTGGCCCCAGGTTCAGATACGCAGTATTTT.

This clone was seen more than once but under ten times. The V and J genes are TRBV14 and TRBJ2-1; D perhaps matches TRBD1 (6 bases). The CDR3 spans 16 residues. Germline assignment: CDR1 SGHDN and CDR2 FVKESK. With 2 bases removed from V and 0 bases from J, the gap between germline ends came to 11 bases. The CDR3 loop reads CASSQLGASSYNEQFF. The CDR3 DNA sequence: TGTGCCAGCAGCCAACTGGGGGCTAGCTCCTACAATGAGCAGTTCTTC.

There are a few counts of this clone. DNA for the CDR3: TGTGCCAGCAGCGTAGTGGATGGGGACAGATCCACTAACTATGGCTACACCTTC. It codes for CASSVVDGDRSTNYGYTF. This rearrangement joins TRBV9 to TRBJ1-2; TRBD1 matches 7 bases. J was trimmed by 0 bases and V by 0 bases; bases with no gene match: 11. This CDR3 has 18 residues. Germline lookup yields CDR1 SGDLS and CDR2 YYNGEE.

V is TRBV2 and J is TRBJ2-3; D not certain. The V gene lost 4 bases and the J gene lost 6 bases, with 17 bases spanning the gap. Germline CDR1 is SNHLY and CDR2 is FYNNEI. The CDR3 covers 15 residues. CDR3 in amino acids: CASSGNRKEWDTQYF. The CDR3 bases are TGTGCCAGCAGTGGGAACCGCAAGGAGTGGGATACGCAGTATTTT.

This chain uses TRBV14 with TRBJ1-1, with a tentative D call TRBD1 (6 bases). Per the germline V gene, CDR1 is SGHDN and CDR2 is FVKESK. Trimming took 3 bases from V and 4 from J, leaving 15 bases between them. The CDR3 spans 15 residues. The CDR3 DNA reads TGTGCCAGCAGCCAGGGGGCCTTCCGCGGCACTGAAGCTTTCTTT. It translates to CASSQGAFRGTEAFF.

This clone occurred a few times. The chain joins TRBV15 to TRBJ1-4; TRBD1 aligns across 8 bases. The CDR3 runs to 17 residues. From germline, CDR1 is LNHNV and CDR2 YYDKDF (reference sequence). V lost 3 bases and J lost 4; bases outside the gene matches: 10. The CDR3 nucleotides are TGTGCCACCAGCAGGGATATTTCGACAGGGGTTAATGAAAAACTGTTTTTT. It translates to CATSRDISTGVNEKLFF.

CDR3 in DNA: TGTGCCAGCAGCCCCGGAGGGGCAACTAACTATGGCTACACCTTC. The encoded protein is CASSPGGATNYGYTF. V and J are TRBV6-5 and TRBJ1-2, with TRBD1 as a possible D gene (5 bases). The ends were cut back, 6 bases at V and 0 bases at J, with 14 bases in the middle. Germline V lookup: CDR1 MNHEY, CDR2 SVGAGI. There are 15 residues in the CDR3.

This clone occurred a few times. This chain uses TRBV6-5 with TRBJ2-7; the match to TRBD2 covers 12 bases. Germline CDR1 and CDR2: MNHEY and SVGAGI. After removal of 5 bases from V and 5 bases from J, the junction contained 4 bases not matched to a gene. The CDR3 consists of 14 residues. The CDR3 region is CASSLAGGPNEQYF. The CDR3 nucleotides read TGTGCCAGCAGTCTAGCGGGGGGGCCCAACGAGCAGTACTTC.

This clone was seen only a few times. The CDR3 DNA reads as TGTGCCAGCAGTCCCTTGGAAGGGGACAGCTCCTACGAGCAGTACTTC. It translates to CASSPLEGDSSYEQYF. V usage is TRBV2 and J usage is TRBJ2-7; 7 bases line up with TRBD1. This CDR3 is built from 16 residues. J gave up 0 bases and V 5 bases, and 10 bases lay outside the gene matches. The germline V gene encodes CDR1 SNHLY and CDR2 FYNNEI.

CDR3 region: CATGDRAVETQYF. The CDR3 nucleotides are TGTGCCACTGGGGACAGGGCCGTGGAGACCCAGTACTTC. The J gene is TRBJ2-5, the V gene TRBV15; 9 positions match TRBD1. This CDR3 has 13 residues. Trimming took 9 bases from V and 5 from J; bases not matched to a gene: 7. The germline CDR1 and CDR2 sequences are LNHNV and YYDKDF (reference sequence).

There are a few counts of this clone. The CDR3 DNA sequence: TGCGCCAGCAGCCAAGTGGGGGACAGGAACACCGGGGAGCTGTTTTTT. This sequence encodes CASSQVGDRNTGELFF. V is TRBV4-3 and J is TRBJ2-2, with 7 positions matching TRBD1. CDR1 and CDR2 from the germline V gene are LGHNA and YSLEER. The CDR3 is 16 amino acids. Unmatched junction bases numbered 3, after V lost 1 base and J lost 1 base.

This clone was seen a few times. This sequence joins TRBV10-3 and TRBJ1-6; D is perhaps TRBD1 (5 bases). V shed 2 bases and J shed 13 bases, with 15 bases lying between them. The germline V gene has CDR1 ENHRY and CDR2 SYGVKD. The CDR3 sequence is 14 residues long. CDR3 sequence (DNA): TGTGCCATCAGTGAGGGGGGGGGAGATTTTCCCCTCCACTTT. Amino acids: CAISEGGGDFPLHF.

This clone was seen a handful of times. The chain carries TRBV10-3 and TRBJ2-7, with D possibly matching TRBD1 (6 bases). V was trimmed by 3 bases and J by 3 bases, leaving 15 bases between them. The CDR3 runs 15 residues. Germline V gives CDR1 ENHRY, CDR2 SYGVKD. CDR3 in amino acids: CAISEGAGDLYEQYF. The CDR3 nucleotides read TGTGCCATCAGTGAAGGGGCAGGGGACCTCTACGAGCAGTACTTC.

The chain uses TRBV11-2 and TRBJ2-3; 10 positions match TRBD2. Germline V gives CDR1 SGHAT, CDR2 FQNNGV. The CDR3 is 14 amino acids. Trimming removed 5 bases from V and 3 bases from J; junction bases left unmatched: 2. CDR3 nucleotide sequence: TGTGCCAGCAGCGCGACTAGCGGGACAGATACGCAGTATTTT. Protein sequence: CASSATSGTDTQYF.

V is TRBV6-5 and J is TRBJ1-1, with TRBD1 matching over 8 bases. J lost 2 bases, V lost 2 bases, and 4 bases had no gene match. This CDR3 has 15 amino acids. Germline CDR1 is MNHEY and CDR2 is SVGAGI. CDR3 sequence: CASSYGQGGNTEAFF. CDR3 coding DNA: TGTGCCAGCAGTTACGGACAGGGAGGAAACACTGAAGCTTTCTTT.